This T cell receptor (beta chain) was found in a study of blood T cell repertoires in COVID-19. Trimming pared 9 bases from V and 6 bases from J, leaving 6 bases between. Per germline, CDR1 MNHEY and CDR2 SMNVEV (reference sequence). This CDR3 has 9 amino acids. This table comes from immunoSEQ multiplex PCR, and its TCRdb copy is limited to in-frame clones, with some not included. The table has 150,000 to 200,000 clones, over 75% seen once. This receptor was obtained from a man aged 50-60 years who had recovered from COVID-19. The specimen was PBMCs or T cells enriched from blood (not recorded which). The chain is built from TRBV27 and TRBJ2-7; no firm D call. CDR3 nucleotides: TGTGCCAGGGCCCTCGAGCAGTACTTC. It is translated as CARALEQYF.